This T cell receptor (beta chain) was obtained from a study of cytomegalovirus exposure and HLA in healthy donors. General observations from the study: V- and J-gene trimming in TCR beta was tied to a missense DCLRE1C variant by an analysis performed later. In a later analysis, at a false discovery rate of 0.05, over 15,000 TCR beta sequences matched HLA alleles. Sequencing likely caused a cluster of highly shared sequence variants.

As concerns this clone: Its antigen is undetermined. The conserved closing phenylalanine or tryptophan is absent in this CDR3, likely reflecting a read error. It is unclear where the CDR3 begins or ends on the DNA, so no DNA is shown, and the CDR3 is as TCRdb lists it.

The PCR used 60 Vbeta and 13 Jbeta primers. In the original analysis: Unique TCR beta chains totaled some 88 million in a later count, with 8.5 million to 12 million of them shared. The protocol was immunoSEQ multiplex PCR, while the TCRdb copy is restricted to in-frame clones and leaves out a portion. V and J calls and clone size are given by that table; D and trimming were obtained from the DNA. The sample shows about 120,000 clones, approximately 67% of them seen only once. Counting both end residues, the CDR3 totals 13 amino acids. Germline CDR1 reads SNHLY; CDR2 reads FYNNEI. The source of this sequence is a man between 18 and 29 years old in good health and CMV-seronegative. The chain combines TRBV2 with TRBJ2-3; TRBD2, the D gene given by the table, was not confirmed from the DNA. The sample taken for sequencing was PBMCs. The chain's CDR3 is CASSDFSGGSPAS.